The present T cell receptor (beta chain) was sequenced within a study of Ad26.COV2.S vaccination and SARS-CoV-2 variants. Whole-study context: Sample donor was a member of the COV1001 Ad26.COV2.S trial arm. Participants got Ad26.COV2.S intramuscularly, once or twice 56 days apart. Study-level findings and limits: Post-vaccination spike-specific CD8+ and CD4+ T cell responses reportedly had substantial breadth.

Sequencing was performed with immunoSEQ multiplex PCR; in TCRdb, only in-frame clones are kept and a portion is missing. The sample carries roughly 350,000 clones, approximately 90% recorded once. Treatment denoted: roughly 20 received Ad26.COV2.S at low or high dose, single or two shots; about 5 received placebo; per-sample allocation not given. Collection of the samples took place on day 63 after the first injection of vaccine or placebo. Immunization relied on an Ad26 vector, which expressed Wuhan-strain SARS-CoV-2 spike. In the case of this clone: What it binds is not known.

This material consisted of peripheral blood, taken in a trial of Ad26.COV2.S vaccine versus placebo. The origin of this receptor is a person aged 18-60 years who received the Ad26.COV2.S COVID-19 vaccine or a placebo.

CDR3 DNA sequence: TGTGCCAGCAGTTCAATGCAATCGATCGATGAGCAGTTCTTC. This codes for CASSSMQSIDEQFF. The chain employs TRBV27 and TRBJ2-1; D gene unclear. Germline-derived CDR1 and CDR2 are MNHEY and SMNVEV (reference sequence). The CDR3 length is 14 residues. V was shortened by 4 bases and J by 8 bases, with 15 bases between the two germline ends.